This T cell receptor (beta chain) was found in a study of blood T cell repertoires in COVID-19. Trimming pared 0 bases from V and 2 bases from J, leaving 5 bases between. The CDR3 covers 13 residues. The germline V gene has CDR1 MNHEY and CDR2 SVGAGI. Produced via immunoSEQ multiplex PCR; TCRdb's table is partial and in-frame only. The repertoire holds about 190,000 clones, with approximately 86% as singletons. This sequence joins TRBV6-5 and TRBJ2-7; no clear D gene. This clonotype was obtained from a woman aged 40 to 50 in a cohort exposed to, infected with or recovered from COVID-19 (not recorded which). Sample: PBMCs or T cells enriched from blood (not recorded which). CDR3 in DNA: TGTGCCAGCAGTTACTCGTTCACCTACGAGCAGTACTTC. Encoded protein: CASSYSFTYEQYF.